This TCR beta chain was recovered during a study of blood T cell repertoires in COVID-19. Study as a whole: The samples span acute and convalescent COVID-19 from the United States, Italy and Spain. T cells, B-cell-depleted T cells, or PBMCs provided the cDNA or gDNA that served as material.

As handled by the study authors: Amplification from reference gene primers served as the basis for estimated nucleated cell counts. Clones were sequenced by immunoSEQ multiplex PCR, and TCRdb holds only the in-frame ones, with some missing. That table is the source of V, J and clone size, and D and trimming were worked out from the DNA. The sample comprises 200,000 to 300,000 clones, roughly 88% of which are singletons, and over 2% rests with the top ten. In assigning cohorts, the study relied on participant-reported clinical history. Between the trimmed V and J ends, which lost 8 bases and 5 bases, there was a span of 16 bases. The CDR3 is 14 amino acids. Germline values: CDR1 SEHNR, CDR2 FQNEAQ (reference sequence).

The rearrangement uses TRBV7-9 and TRBJ2-1; weak D call: TRBD2 (6 bases). The origin of this receptor is a woman aged 40 to 55 with acute COVID-19. The sequenced sample was PBMCs or T cells enriched from blood (not recorded which). The CDR3 DNA reads as TGTGCCAGCGATCGGGGGACGGGGGACAATGAGCAGTTCTTC. It translates to CASDRGTGDNEQFF.